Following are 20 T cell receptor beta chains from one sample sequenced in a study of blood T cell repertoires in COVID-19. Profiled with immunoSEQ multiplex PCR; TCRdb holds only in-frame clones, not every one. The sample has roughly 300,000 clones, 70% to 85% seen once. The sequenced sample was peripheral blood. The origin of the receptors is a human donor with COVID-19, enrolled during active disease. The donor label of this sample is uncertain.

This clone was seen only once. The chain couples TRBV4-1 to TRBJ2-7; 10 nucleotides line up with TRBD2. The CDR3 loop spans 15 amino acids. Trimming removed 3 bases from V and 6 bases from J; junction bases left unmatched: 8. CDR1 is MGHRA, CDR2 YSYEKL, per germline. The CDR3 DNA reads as TGCGCCAGCAGCCACCGTTCTAGCGGGAGTCCCGAGCAGTACTTC. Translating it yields CASSHRSSGSPEQYF.

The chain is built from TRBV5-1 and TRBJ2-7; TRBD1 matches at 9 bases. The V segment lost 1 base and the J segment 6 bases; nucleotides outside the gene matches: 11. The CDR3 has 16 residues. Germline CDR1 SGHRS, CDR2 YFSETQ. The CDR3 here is CASSLTFTGGAAEQYF. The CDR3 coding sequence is TGCGCCAGCAGCTTGACTTTCACAGGGGGCGCGGCCGAGCAGTACTTC.

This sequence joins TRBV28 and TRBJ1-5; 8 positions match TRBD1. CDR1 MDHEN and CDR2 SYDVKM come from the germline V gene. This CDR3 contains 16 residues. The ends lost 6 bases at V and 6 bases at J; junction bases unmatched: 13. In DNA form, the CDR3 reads TGTGCCAGCAGCAACGGACAGGGCTTCCCTGGTCAGCCCCAGCATTTT. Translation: CASSNGQGFPGQPQHF.

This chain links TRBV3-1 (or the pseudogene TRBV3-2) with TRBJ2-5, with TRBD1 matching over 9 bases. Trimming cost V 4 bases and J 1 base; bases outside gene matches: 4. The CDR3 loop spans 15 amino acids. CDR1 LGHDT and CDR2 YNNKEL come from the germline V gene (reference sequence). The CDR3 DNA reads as TGTGCCAGCAGCCCGAGGACAGGGGCCCAAGAGACCCAGTACTTC. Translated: CASSPRTGAQETQYF.

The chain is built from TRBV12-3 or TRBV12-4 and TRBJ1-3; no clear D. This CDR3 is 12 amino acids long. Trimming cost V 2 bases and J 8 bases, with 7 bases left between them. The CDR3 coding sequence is TGTGCCAGCAGTTTACGGAGGGACACCATATATTTT. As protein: CASSLRRDTIYF.

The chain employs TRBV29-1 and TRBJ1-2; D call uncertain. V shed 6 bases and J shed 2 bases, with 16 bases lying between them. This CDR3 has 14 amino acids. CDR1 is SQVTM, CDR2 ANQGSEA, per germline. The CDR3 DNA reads TGCAGCGTCCAAAATGCGGCACTAAACTATGGCTACACCTTC. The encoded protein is CSVQNAALNYGYTF.

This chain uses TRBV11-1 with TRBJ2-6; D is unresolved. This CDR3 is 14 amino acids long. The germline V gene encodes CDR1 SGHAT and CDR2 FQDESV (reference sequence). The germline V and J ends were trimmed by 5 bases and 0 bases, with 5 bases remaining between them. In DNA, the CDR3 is TGTGCCAGCAGCCCTACCTCTGGGGCCAACGTCCTGACTTTC. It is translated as CASSPTSGANVLTF.

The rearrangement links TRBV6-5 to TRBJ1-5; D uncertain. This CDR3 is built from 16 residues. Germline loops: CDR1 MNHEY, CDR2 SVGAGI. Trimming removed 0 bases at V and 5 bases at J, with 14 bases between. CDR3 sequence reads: CASSYSVSPNDQPQHF. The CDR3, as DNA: TGTGCCAGCAGTTACTCCGTTAGCCCGAACGATCAGCCCCAGCATTTT.

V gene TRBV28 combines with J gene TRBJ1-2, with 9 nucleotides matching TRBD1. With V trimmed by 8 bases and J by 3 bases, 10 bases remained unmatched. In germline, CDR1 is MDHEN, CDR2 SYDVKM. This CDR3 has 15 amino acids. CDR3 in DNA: TGTGCCAGCGGTACCTATACAGGGGGCGACTATGGCTACACCTTC. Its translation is CASGTYTGGDYGYTF.

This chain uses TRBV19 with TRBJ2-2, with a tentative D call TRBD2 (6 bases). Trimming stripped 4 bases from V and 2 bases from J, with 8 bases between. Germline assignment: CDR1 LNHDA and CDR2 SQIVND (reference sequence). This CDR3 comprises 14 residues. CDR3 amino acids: CASSTGTNTGELFF. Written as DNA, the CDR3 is TGTGCCAGTAGTACCGGGACTAACACCGGGGAGCTGTTTTTT.

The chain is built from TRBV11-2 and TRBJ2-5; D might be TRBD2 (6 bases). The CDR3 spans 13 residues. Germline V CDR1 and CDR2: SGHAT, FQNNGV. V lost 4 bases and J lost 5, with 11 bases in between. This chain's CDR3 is CASSSRREETQYF. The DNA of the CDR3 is TGTGCCAGCAGCTCGAGGAGGGAGGAGACCCAGTACTTC.

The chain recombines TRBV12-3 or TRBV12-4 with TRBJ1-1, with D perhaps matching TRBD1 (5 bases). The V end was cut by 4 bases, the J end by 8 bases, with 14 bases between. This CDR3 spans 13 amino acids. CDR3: CASSWGRAQEAFF. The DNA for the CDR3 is TGTGCCAGCAGTTGGGGCAGGGCCCAAGAAGCTTTCTTT.

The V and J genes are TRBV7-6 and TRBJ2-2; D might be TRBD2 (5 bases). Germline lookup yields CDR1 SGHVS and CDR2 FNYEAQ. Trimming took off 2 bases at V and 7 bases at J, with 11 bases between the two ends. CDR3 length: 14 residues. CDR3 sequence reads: CASSLHRGSGELFF. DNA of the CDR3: TGTGCCAGCAGCTTACACCGGGGTAGCGGGGAGCTGTTTTTT.

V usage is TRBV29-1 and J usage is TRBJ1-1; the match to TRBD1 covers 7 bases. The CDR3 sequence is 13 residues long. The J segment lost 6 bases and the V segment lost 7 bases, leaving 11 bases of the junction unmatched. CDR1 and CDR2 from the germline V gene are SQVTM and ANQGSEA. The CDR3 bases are TGCAGCGGAACCCCCGACAGGGCGGCTGAAGCTTTCTTT. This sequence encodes CSGTPDRAAEAFF.

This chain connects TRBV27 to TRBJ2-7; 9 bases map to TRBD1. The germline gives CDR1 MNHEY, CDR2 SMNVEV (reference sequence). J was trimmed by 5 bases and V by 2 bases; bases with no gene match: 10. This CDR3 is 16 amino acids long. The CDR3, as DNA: TGTGCCAGCAGTTTAATAAGGGGACAGGGAGGGAACGAGCAGTACTTC. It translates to CASSLIRGQGGNEQYF.

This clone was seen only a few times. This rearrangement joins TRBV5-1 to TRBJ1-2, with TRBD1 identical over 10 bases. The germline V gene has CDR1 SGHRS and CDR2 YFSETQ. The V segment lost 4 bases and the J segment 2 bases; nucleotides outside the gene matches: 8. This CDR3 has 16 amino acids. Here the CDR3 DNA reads TGCGCCAGCAGCCGAAGCGGGGACAGGGGCAACTATGGCTACACCTTC. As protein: CASSRSGDRGNYGYTF.

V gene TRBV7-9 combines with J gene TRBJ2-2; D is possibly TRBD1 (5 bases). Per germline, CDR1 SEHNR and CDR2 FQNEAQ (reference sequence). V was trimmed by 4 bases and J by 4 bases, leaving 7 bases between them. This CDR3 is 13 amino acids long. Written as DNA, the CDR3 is TGTGCCAGCAGCTCCAGGGCCACCGGGGAGCTGTTTTTT. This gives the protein CASSSRATGELFF. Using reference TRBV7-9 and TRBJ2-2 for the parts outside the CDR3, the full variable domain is DTGVSQNPRHKITKRGQNVTFRCDPISEHNRLYWYRQTLGQGPEFLTYFQNEAQLEKSRLLSDRFSAERPKGSFSTLEIQRTEQGDSAMYLCASSSRATGELFFGEGSRLTVL.

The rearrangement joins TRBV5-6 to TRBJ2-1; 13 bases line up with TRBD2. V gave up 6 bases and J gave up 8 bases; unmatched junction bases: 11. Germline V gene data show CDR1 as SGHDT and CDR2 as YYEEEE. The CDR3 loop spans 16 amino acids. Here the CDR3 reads CASMLLAGGYIDEQFF. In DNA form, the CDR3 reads TGTGCCAGCATGCTACTAGCGGGAGGGTATATTGATGAGCAGTTCTTC.

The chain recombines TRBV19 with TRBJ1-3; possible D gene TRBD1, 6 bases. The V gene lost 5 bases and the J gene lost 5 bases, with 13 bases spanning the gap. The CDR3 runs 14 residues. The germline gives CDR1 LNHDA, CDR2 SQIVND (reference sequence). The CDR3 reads CASSPLDRRNTIYF. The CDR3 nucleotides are TGTGCCAGTAGTCCCCTCGACAGGAGAAACACCATATATTTT.

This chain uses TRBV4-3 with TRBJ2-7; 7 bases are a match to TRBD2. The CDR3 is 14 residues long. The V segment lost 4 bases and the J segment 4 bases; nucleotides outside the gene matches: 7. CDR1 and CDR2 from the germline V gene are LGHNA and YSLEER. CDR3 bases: TGCGCCAGCAGCCGCCGTCTAGCGGAATACGAGCAGTACTTC. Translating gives CASSRRLAEYEQYF.